This T cell receptor (beta chain) is drawn from a study of blood T cells in healthy people across ages. Trimming cost V 6 bases and J 7 bases, with 13 bases left between them. The CDR3 loop spans 12 amino acids. Germline lookup yields CDR1 SNHLY and CDR2 FYNNEI. Around 9.5 milliliters of peripheral blood were drawn from each donor. A second PCR of roughly 7 to 11 cycles used a sample-barcoded 5' primer and a J-beta primer mix. TCRdb redid the calling of the 5' RACE reads with MiXCR, one entry per CDR3 protein. The sample lists 850,000 to 1,300,000 distinct CDR3 sequences, 40% to 45% occurring once. The TCR comes from a woman in her fifties or sixties in good health. The chain joins TRBV2 to TRBJ2-7, with D possibly being TRBD1 (6 bases). The sequencing sample was made of blood. The CDR3 region has the DNA TGTGCCAGCAGGAGGGACATTCGGGAGCAGTACTTC. Translating it yields CASRRDIREQYF.